These T cell receptor beta chains were read from a single sample in a study of CD8 T cells in Susac syndrome. MiXCR was run by TCRdb on the immunoSEQ multiplex PCR reads, yielding one entry per CDR3 protein. This sample has 150,000 to 200,000 distinct CDR3 sequences, with around 93% found just once. Sequenced material: CD4+ T cells from PBMCs. Receptors originate from a human donor in good health. Each CDR3 is given with its conserved first and last residue. A D gene is named only where the DNA matches it firmly. Size values are once, few and many counts, or a class for expanded clones, and some rows have none.

>TRBJ2-5|TRBV2|-|-
TGTGCCAGCAGTGCAGTTAAAGAGACCCAGTACTTC
CASSAVKETQYF
>TRBJ1-1|TRBV18|-|-
TGTGCCAGCTCACCACCCCCCGGAAGGAACACTGAAGCTTTCTTT
CASSPPPGRNTEAFF
>TRBJ2-1|TRBV6-5|TRBD2|few
TGTGCCAGCAGTTCAGGACTAGCGGGGGGATACAATGAGCAGTTCTTC
CASSSGLAGGYNEQFF
>TRBJ1-5|TRBV5-1|TRBD1|-
TGCGCCAGCAGCTTGGACGGACAGGGAGGGCAGCCCCAGCATTTT
CASSLDGQGGQPQHF
>TRBJ2-3|TRBV7-3|TRBD2|-
TGTGCCAGCAGCCCCGGGGGGGGATCAGATACGCAGTATTTT
CASSPGGGSDTQYF
>TRBJ2-3|TRBV20-1|-|once
TGCAGTGTTGGTACCCCGGGACGGATAAACACGCAGTATTTT
CSVGTPGRINTQYF
>TRBJ2-1|TRBV5-1|-|-
TGCGCCAGCAGCTTGGTCGGGGACTCCTACAATGAGCAGTTCTTC
CASSLVGDSYNEQFF
>TRBJ1-2|TRBV28|TRBD1|-
TGTGCCAGCACAAGGGACAGGGGTGGTGGTGGCTACACCTTC
CASTRDRGGGGYTF
>TRBJ2-2|TRBV18|-|-
TGTGCCAGCTCACCACGGGACCCAGCCCCCGGGGAGCTGTTTTTT
CASSPRDPAPGELFF
>TRBJ2-7|TRBV6-5|TRBD1|-
TGTGCCAGCAGTTATACAGAGGACAGGGGCGAGCAGTACTTC
CASSYTEDRGEQYF
>TRBJ2-5|TRBV11-2|TRBD1|-
TGTGCCAGCAGCTTAGGCAGGGGGCAGACCCAGTACTTC
CASSLGRGQTQYF
>TRBJ1-2|TRBV6-5|-|-
TGTGCCAGCGGATTGCTCGCAGGTCACTATGGCTACACCTTC
CASGLLAGHYGYTF
>TRBJ2-3|TRBV7-2|-|-
TGTGCCAGCAGCTTAGGAGACCGAATAAGCACAGATACGCAGTATTTT
CASSLGDRISTDTQYF
>TRBJ1-5|TRBV12-3/TRBV12-4|-|-
TGTGCCAGCAGCACCGGCGGGTCCCAGCATTTT
CASSTGGSQHF
>TRBJ1-5|TRBV7-9|-|once
TGTGCCACTGGACAGAGTAGCAATCAGCCCCAGCATTTT
CATGQSSNQPQHF
>TRBJ1-6|TRBV6-1|-|-
TGTGCCAGCAGCCAGGAAACTAATTCACCCCTCCACTTT
CASSQETNSPLHF
>TRBJ2-7|TRBV7-6|-|-
TGTGCCAGCAGCCCTAGTAAGGTCTACGAGCAGTACTTC
CASSPSKVYEQYF
>TRBJ1-2|TRBV4-2|-|-
TGTGCCAGCAGCCTAGAGGCAGGGAAATCCACCTTC
CASSLEAGKSTF
>TRBJ2-2|TRBV12-3/TRBV12-4|-|-
TGTGCCAGCAGTTTACCCCAGGTTAACACCGGGGAGCTGTTTTTT
CASSLPQVNTGELFF
>TRBJ1-2|TRBV4-2|TRBD1|once
TGTGCCAGCAGCGATCCCGGGACAGGGGTAGATGGCTACACCTTC
CASSDPGTGVDGYTF
>TRBJ2-3|TRBV7-8|-|-
TGTGCCAGCAGCACGCACAGGGGCGGGACCATAGATACGCAGTATTTT
CASSTHRGGTIDTQYF
>TRBJ1-5|TRBV27|-|-
TGTGCCAGCAGTTTATTCCCCGGCAGGGCAAATCAGCCCCAGCATTTT
CASSLFPGRANQPQHF
>TRBJ2-7|TRBV7-2|TRBD2|-
TGTGCCAGCAGCTCCGGGACTAGCGGGGGGGCCCGCTACGAGCAGTACTTC
CASSSGTSGGARYEQYF
>TRBJ2-1|TRBV20-1|-|-
TGCAGTGCTAGAGATGGTATGGTGCGCGGACAGCAGTTCTTC
CSARDGMVRGQQFF
>TRBJ2-3|TRBV5-6|-|-
TGTGCCAGCAGCTTCAACCCACTTGGAGGAGATACGCAGTATTTT
CASSFNPLGGDTQYF
>TRBJ2-7|TRBV6-5|-|-
TGTGCCAGCAGTTACTCGAAACAGGGGAGGCACGAGCAGTACTTC
CASSYSKQGRHEQYF
>TRBJ2-5|TRBV7-2|-|-
TGTGCCAGCAGTGGATCAGGAGAGACCCAGTACTTC
CASSGSGETQYF
>TRBJ2-7|TRBV2|TRBD2|-
TGTGCCAGCAGTTTGGGACTAGTGGGCGAGCAGTACTTC
CASSLGLVGEQYF
>TRBJ2-7|TRBV3-1|-|-
TGTGCCAGCAGCAACTTCGGCAGGGGCCCCGAGCAGTACTTC
CASSNFGRGPEQYF
>TRBJ2-7|TRBV12-3/TRBV12-4|-|-
TGTGCCAGCAGGTTAGGGTTCCCAGGTGGGAGCTCCTACGAGCAGTACTTC
CASRLGFPGGSSYEQYF
>TRBJ2-7|TRBV29-1|TRBD2|-
TGCAGCGTTGCCAGCGGGGGATTCCCCTACGAGCAGTACTTC
CSVASGGFPYEQYF
>TRBJ2-5|TRBV18|-|-
TGTGCCAGCTCACGAGGGCAGCAAGAGACCCAGTACTTC
CASSRGQQETQYF
>TRBJ2-7|TRBV11-2|-|once
TGTGCCAGCAGCTTTGAGTACCAGCAGTACTTC
CASSFEYQQYF
>TRBJ2-7|TRBV2|-|-
TGTGCCACCGCGGAGAAGGGTTCCTACGAGCAGTACTTC
CATAEKGSYEQYF
>TRBJ2-7|TRBV5-1|TRBD1|-
TGCGCCAGCAGCCCCGGACAGGGGGACTCCGAGCAGTACTTC
CASSPGQGDSEQYF
>TRBJ2-5|TRBV20-1|-|-
TGCAGTGCCTTACTTCCAGGAGAAAGGGGAGGAGAGACCCAGTACTTC
CSALLPGERGGETQYF
>TRBJ1-2|TRBV19|-|-
TGTGCCAGTAGTATAGAGGCAGGGACGGTCGGCTATGGCTACACCTTC
CASSIEAGTVGYGYTF
>TRBJ1-2|TRBV28|-|-
TGTGCCACCGTTCCTGTGGGACCGGGGTGGGGGGGCTACACCTTC
CATVPVGPGWGGYTF
>TRBJ1-6|TRBV6-1|-|-
TGTGCCAGCAGTGAATCAGGCAGTCCAAATTCACCCCTCCACTTT
CASSESGSPNSPLHF
>TRBJ1-6|TRBV20-1|-|-
TGCAGTGCTAGAGATCAGGCAGCTTCACCCCTCCACTTT
CSARDQAASPLHF
>TRBJ2-7|TRBV7-2|TRBD2|-
TGTGCCAGCAGCCGCCGTAGCGGGGCCGTTGAGTACGAGCAGTACTTC
CASSRRSGAVEYEQYF
>TRBJ1-1|TRBV2|TRBD1|-
TGTGCCAGCAGGTCCCAACAGGGGGCCGACACTGAAGCTTTCTTT
CASRSQQGADTEAFF